The clone carrying this T cell receptor beta chain appeared many times. Its antigen remains unidentified. This entry is derived from a study of identical twins. General study results and limits: Fewer insertions marked abundant cord blood beta clonotypes; young adult naive trended weakly, memory not at all. Twins' excess sharing was less marked for out-of-frame beta sequences.

Template switching created a universal primer site, and the cDNA included unique molecular identifiers. TCRdb redid the calling of the 5' RACE reads with MiXCR, one entry per CDR3 protein. There are about 450,000 distinct CDR3 sequences in the sample; about 18% occur only once, and roughly 12% lies in the top ten. Healthy Caucasians were all of the donors. This sequence originates from a man over 45 in good health. The material sequenced was naive T cells sorted from blood.

CDR3 coding DNA: TGCGCCAGCAGCTTGGTGGGCCCCGCAAGCTCCTATAATTCACCCCTCCACTTT. Its translation is CASSLVGPASSYNSPLHF. The chain is built from TRBV5-1 and TRBJ1-6; D unresolved. V lost 0 bases and J lost 0, with 13 bases in between. Germline V lookup: CDR1 SGHRS, CDR2 YFSETQ. This CDR3 has 18 amino acids.